The TCR beta chain described here comes from a study of radiotherapy plus CTLA-4 blockade in lung cancer. Data came from immunoSEQ multiplex PCR; TCRdb stores just in-frame clones and leaves some out. The table includes tens of thousands of clones, around 83% detected once. V was pared by 3 bases and J by 3 bases, with 16 bases between. The germline V gene has CDR1 SGHKS and CDR2 YYEKEE (reference sequence). This CDR3 has 15 amino acids. Sequencing used peripheral blood, obtained from a patient treated with radiotherapy plus ipilimumab. The chain recombines TRBV5-5 with TRBJ2-7, with a possible D match to TRBD2 (6 bases). The TCR was taken from a human donor with non-small cell lung cancer who had stable disease on radiotherapy plus ipilimumab. CDR3 DNA sequence: TGTGCCAGCAGCTATAAACTAGGAGGGGTCTACGAGCAGTACTTC. Its translation: CASSYKLGGVYEQYF.